These 26 T cell receptor beta chains were all obtained from the same sample, sequenced in a study of blood T cell repertoires in COVID-19. TCRdb's copy holds only in-frame clones and misses some; the assay was immunoSEQ multiplex PCR. The sample shows about 150,000 clones, about 85% of them seen only once. The specimen sequenced was peripheral blood. Source of these receptors: a woman aged 55-70 years with COVID-19, enrolled during active disease.

The chain is built from TRBV24-1 and TRBJ2-4, with 7 nucleotides matching TRBD2. V lost 12 bases and J lost 0; bases outside the gene matches: 10. The CDR3 is 15 amino acids. Per the germline V gene, CDR1 is KGHDR and CDR2 is SFDVKD. The CDR3 here is CAPTGRGLAKNIQYF. CDR3 sequence (DNA): TGTGCCCCGACTGGGAGGGGCCTAGCCAAAAACATTCAGTACTTC.

A few counts support this clone. The chain is built from TRBV7-3 and TRBJ1-1; no reliable D call. CDR1 is SGHTA and CDR2 is FQGTGA in the germline V gene. The CDR3 runs to 14 residues. Trimming took 1 base from V and 1 from J, leaving 7 bases between them. CDR3 sequence reads: CASSLSGPNTEAFF. The CDR3 DNA reads as TGTGCCAGCAGCTTAAGCGGCCCGAACACTGAAGCTTTCTTT.

V is TRBV11-2 and J is TRBJ1-1; perhaps TRBD1 as D (5 bases). Per germline, CDR1 SGHAT and CDR2 FQNNGV. Trimming pared 5 bases from V and 0 bases from J, leaving 16 bases between. The CDR3 sequence is 16 residues long. The DNA of the CDR3 is TGTGCCAGCAGCCCGCGACAGAGACTCATGAACACTGAAGCTTTCTTT. Translated: CASSPRQRLMNTEAFF.

The chain carries TRBV9 and TRBJ1-1; 10 nucleotides line up with TRBD1. The CDR3 runs to 17 residues. V was clipped by 6 bases and J by 5 bases; unmatched bases: 16. CDR1 is SGDLS and CDR2 is YYNGEE in the germline V gene. This chain's CDR3 is CASTRGGPGTGETEAFF. The DNA for the CDR3 is TGTGCCAGCACCAGAGGGGGACCCGGGACAGGGGAGACTGAAGCTTTCTTT.

This chain uses TRBV15 with TRBJ1-1, with D tentatively TRBD1 (5 bases). The CDR3 is made up of 15 amino acids. Per germline, CDR1 LNHNV and CDR2 YYDKDF (reference sequence). V lost 0 bases and J lost 4, with 12 bases in between. CDR3 loop: CATSRDQGRATEAFF. CDR3 DNA sequence: TGTGCCACCAGCAGAGATCAGGGAAGAGCCACTGAAGCTTTCTTT.

The CDR3 reads CASSSMTSGSYEQYF. In nucleotides, the CDR3 is TGCGCCAGCAGCTCGATGACTAGCGGGAGCTACGAGCAGTACTTC. V and J are TRBV5-1 and TRBJ2-7, with 12 bases lining up with TRBD2. CDR3 length: 15 residues. The ends lost 3 bases at V and 3 bases at J; junction bases unmatched: 4. CDR1 is SGHRS and CDR2 is YFSETQ in the germline V gene.

The chain links TRBV11-3 to TRBJ2-1; the match to TRBD2 covers 8 bases. With V trimmed by 8 bases and J by 5 bases, 8 bases remained unmatched. CDR1 and CDR2 (germline): SGHNT, YENEEA. The CDR3 totals 14 residues. CDR3 in amino acids: CASAGPSGHNEQFF. CDR3 bases: TGTGCCAGCGCGGGGCCTAGCGGGCACAATGAGCAGTTCTTC.

The chain recombines TRBV5-4 with TRBJ2-1; 8 positions agree with TRBD2. The CDR3 length is 14 residues. Germline loops: CDR1 SGHNT, CDR2 YYREEE (reference sequence). The V and J ends lost 1 base and 7 bases, in that order; junction bases with no gene match: 4. In nucleotides, the CDR3 is TGTGCCAGCAGCTTGCCAGCGGGAGTTAATGAGCAGTTCTTC. It specifies CASSLPAGVNEQFF.

This clone is a singleton in its sample. V and J are TRBV6-6 and TRBJ1-4; 8 nucleotides line up with TRBD1. This CDR3 contains 17 residues. Unmatched junction bases numbered 16, after V lost 5 bases and J lost 8 bases. CDR1 and CDR2 from the germline V gene are MNHNY and SVGAGI (reference sequence). The CDR3 DNA sequence: TGTGCCAGCAGTCTCCGGACAGGGCGAGATGGAAGGGAAAAACTGTTTTTT. Its translation: CASSLRTGRDGREKLFF.

This clone was observed a few times. The chain carries TRBV7-2 and TRBJ1-1; possible D gene TRBD1, 6 bases. The CDR3 contains 14 residues. The V gene's germline CDR1 is SGHTA and CDR2 FQGNSA. V shed 3 bases and J shed 5 bases, with 13 bases lying between them. CDR3 in DNA: TGTGCCAGCAGCTTTAGTTCAGGGGTTACTGAAGCTTTCTTT. Its protein product is CASSFSSGVTEAFF.

This sequence joins TRBV11-2 and TRBJ1-3, with TRBD1 matching over 8 bases. Unmatched junction bases numbered 4, after V lost 2 bases and J lost 4 bases. The CDR3 spans 15 residues. Germline V lookup: CDR1 SGHAT, CDR2 FQNNGV. For the CDR3, the DNA is TGTGCCAGCAGCTTACAGGGGGCGAGGGGAAACACCATATATTTT. It translates to CASSLQGARGNTIYF.

This rearrangement joins TRBV6-5 to TRBJ2-3, with 13 bases lining up with TRBD2. The CDR3 is made up of 14 amino acids. CDR1 is MNHEY and CDR2 is SVGAGI in the germline V gene. With V trimmed by 9 bases and J by 4 bases, 4 bases remained unmatched. As DNA, the CDR3 is TGTGCCAGTGGACTAGCGGGAGTCCCAGATACGCAGTATTTT. Translated, it gives CASGLAGVPDTQYF.

This rearrangement joins TRBV19 to TRBJ1-2; 11 nucleotides align to TRBD1. CDR3 size: 15 residues. CDR1 and CDR2 from the germline V gene are LNHDA and SQIVND (reference sequence). The J segment lost 5 bases and the V segment lost 10 bases, leaving 12 bases of the junction unmatched. The CDR3 coding sequence is TGTGCCACCAAATACGGGACAGGGGGTTCTTATGGCTACACCTTC. It specifies CATKYGTGGSYGYTF.

This clone has just one count. Other DNA sequences from this sample encode an identical CDR3 as well. V is TRBV6-5 and J is TRBJ1-2, with 7 bases matching TRBD1. Germline V lookup: CDR1 MNHEY, CDR2 SVGAGI. The J segment lost 2 bases and the V segment lost 6 bases, leaving 6 bases of the junction unmatched. The CDR3 runs 14 residues. CDR3 sequence: CASSRQGSNYGYTF. The CDR3 region has the DNA TGTGCCAGCAGCAGACAGGGTTCCAACTATGGCTACACCTTC.

This clone was seen a handful of times. The chain employs TRBV6-5 and TRBJ1-2, with 7 bases identical to TRBD1. The CDR3 extends over 13 amino acids. Per germline, CDR1 MNHEY and CDR2 SVGAGI. V trimming: 2 bases; J trimming: 5 bases; junction bases outside the gene matches: 2. As DNA, the CDR3 is TGTGCCAGCAGTTACCAGGGACAGTATGGCTACACCTTC. Its protein product is CASSYQGQYGYTF.

This chain links TRBV9 with TRBJ2-1, with a possible D match to TRBD1 (6 bases). Germline V CDR1 and CDR2: SGDLS, YYNGEE. V dropped 4 bases and J dropped 4 bases, with 18 bases sitting between them. There are 16 residues in the CDR3. This CDR3 reads CASSSPDRPPYNEQFF. For the CDR3, the DNA is TGTGCCAGCAGCTCACCAGACAGGCCCCCTTACAATGAGCAGTTCTTC. Using reference TRBV9 and TRBJ2-1 for the parts outside the CDR3, the full variable domain is DSGVTQTPKHLITATGQRVTLRCSPRSGDLSVYWYQQSLDQGLQFLIQYYNGEERAKGNILERFSAQQFPDLHSELNLSSLELGDSALYFCASSSPDRPPYNEQFFGPGTRLTVL.

This chain joins TRBV21-1 and TRBJ1-5. TRBV21-1 is assigned pseudogene status. The CDR3 runs to 14 residues. In DNA form, the CDR3 reads TGTGCCAGCAGCAACCCACTTAGCAATCAGCCCCAGCATTTT. Protein product: CASSNPLSNQPQHF.

The rearrangement joins TRBV7-3 to TRBJ2-3, with D possibly matching TRBD1 (5 bases). Germline lookup yields CDR1 SGHTA and CDR2 FQGTGA. V lost 2 bases, J lost 2 bases, and 8 bases lay in between. The CDR3 is 14 amino acids. CDR3 region: CASSLAGPTDTQYF. The CDR3 DNA follows: TGTGCCAGCAGCTTAGCAGGGCCCACAGATACGCAGTATTTT.

The count of this clone is one. The chain couples TRBV5-4 to TRBJ1-1; D is uncertain. With 1 base removed from V and 6 bases from J, the gap between germline ends came to 10 bases. Per the germline V gene, CDR1 is SGHNT and CDR2 is YYREEE (reference sequence). The CDR3 has 13 amino acids. The DNA for the CDR3 is TGTGCCAGCAGCTTGAGGACTCGCGCTGAAGCTTTCTTT. The encoded protein is CASSLRTRAEAFF.

This chain uses TRBV19 with TRBJ1-2; the match to TRBD1 covers 10 bases. The CDR3 sequence is 15 residues long. The junction had 10 bases not matched to a gene; V was cut back by 7 bases and J by 5 bases. Per germline, CDR1 LNHDA and CDR2 SQIVND (reference sequence). CDR3 nucleotides: TGTGCCAGTATAGCTGGACAGGGGGAATTTTATGGCTACACCTTC. Its protein product is CASIAGQGEFYGYTF.

The chain is built from TRBV30 and TRBJ1-6; unclear D gene. Germline-derived CDR1 and CDR2 are GTSNPN and SVGIG (reference sequence). Trimming removed 4 bases from V and 7 bases from J, with 17 bases in between. The CDR3 contains 15 residues. Here the CDR3 DNA reads TGTGCCTGGAATAGGCGGAGGATAGAGAATTCACCCCTCCACTTT. Its translation: CAWNRRRIENSPLHF.

This clone was detected once. Other DNA sequences within the sample encode an identical CDR3. The DNA for the CDR3 is TGTGCCACCAGCAGTGGCCCACTCACCGGTGGCGGAGCGAAAGAGACCCAGTACTTC. It codes for CATSSGPLTGGGAKETQYF. The chain carries TRBV24-1 and TRBJ2-5, with D unresolved. CDR3 length equals 19 residues. V gave up 7 bases and J gave up 3 bases, with 29 bases separating them. Germline V gives CDR1 KGHDR, CDR2 SFDVKD.

The V call is TRBV5-1, the J call TRBJ2-1; 10 bases are shared with TRBD1. The CDR3 runs 13 residues. Germline-derived CDR1 and CDR2 are SGHRS and YFSETQ. After removal of 5 bases from V and 5 bases from J, the junction contained 1 base not matched to a gene. Here the CDR3 reads CASRGTGDNEQFF. As DNA, the CDR3 is TGCGCCAGCAGAGGGACAGGGGACAATGAGCAGTTCTTC.

V gene TRBV6-2 or TRBV6-3 combines with J gene TRBJ1-5, with 9 bases matching TRBD1. V gave up 2 bases and J gave up 7 bases; unmatched junction bases: 9. Germline V gene sequence: CDR1 MNHEY, CDR2 SVGEGT. The CDR3 has 16 amino acids. The CDR3 loop reads CASSYGTGPTRQPQHF. CDR3 in DNA: TGTGCCAGCAGTTACGGGACAGGGCCTACCAGGCAGCCCCAGCATTTT.

The chain links TRBV14 to TRBJ2-7; D may be TRBD1 (5 bases). The V gene's germline CDR1 is SGHDN and CDR2 FVKESK. V lost 5 bases to trimming and J lost 6 bases, with 11 bases between them. The CDR3 has 12 residues. CDR3 coding DNA: TGTGCCAGCAGCTGGGGCCTGCGCGAGCAGTACTTC. Translation: CASSWGLREQYF. The full variable domain, with the rest looked up from reference TRBV14 and TRBJ2-7, is EAGVTQFPSHSVIEKGQTVTLRCDPISGHDNLYWYRRVMGKEIKFLLHFVKESKQDESGMPNNRFLAERTGGTYSTLKVQPAELEDSGVYFCASSWGLREQYFGPGTRLTVT.

The rearrangement joins TRBV10-3 to TRBJ1-5; 9 positions agree with TRBD1. Looked up from germline, CDR1 is ENHRY and CDR2 is SYGVKD. This CDR3 is 15 amino acids long. After removal of 2 bases from V and 5 bases from J, the junction contained 4 bases not matched to a gene. The DNA of the CDR3 is TGTGCCATCAGTGAGGGAGACAGGGGGGATCAGCCCCAGCATTTT. This encodes CAISEGDRGDQPQHF.